This is a list of T cell receptor beta chains from one sample in a study of spatial heterogeneity in lung cancer. TCRdb used MiXCR to reprocess the 5' RACE reads, holding one entry per CDR3 protein. Of about 90,000 distinct CDR3 sequences in the sample, around 8.6% were seen once. The sample was PBMCs, taken at surgery. Receptor source: a male donor with early-stage non-small cell lung cancer. Both conserved end residues are part of each CDR3. The D gene is left open where the match is weak. Clone size is stated in some rows and not others, as once, few, many or a class when expanded.

DNA,CDR3,size,V,D,J
TGTGCCAGCAGCTTAGTTGGGACTAGCGGAAATGAGCAGTTCTTC,CASSLVGTSGNEQFF,-,TRBV7-2,TRBD2,TRBJ2-1
TGTGCCAGCAGCTCGAGGTTCGAGCAGTACTTC,CASSSRFEQYF,many,TRBV7-8,-,TRBJ2-7
TGCGCCAGCAGCTTTGGGTACAATGAGCAGTTCTTC,CASSFGYNEQFF,many,TRBV5-1,-,TRBJ2-1
TGCGCCAGCAGCGAGACAGGGTCAGATACGCAGTATTTT,CASSETGSDTQYF,-,TRBV5-1,TRBD1,TRBJ2-3
TGCGCCAGCAGCTTGGTGTCAGGGACGAATGAGCAGTTCTTC,CASSLVSGTNEQFF,few,TRBV5-1,-,TRBJ2-1
TGCAGCGTTGGACAGCTCACAGATACGCAGTATTTT,CSVGQLTDTQYF,few,TRBV29-1,-,TRBJ2-3
TGTGCCAGCAGCGCGACTAGCAGTAGCACAGATACGCAGTATTTT,CASSATSSSTDTQYF,-,TRBV5-6,TRBD2,TRBJ2-3
TGCAGTGCTAGAGCCTCGTCTCTAGTCTACGAGCAGTACTTC,CSARASSLVYEQYF,many,TRBV20-1,-,TRBJ2-7
TGTGCCAGCAGCTTGGAACAGGGCAATCAGCCCCAGCATTTT,CASSLEQGNQPQHF,many,TRBV5-5,-,TRBJ1-5
TGTGCCAGCAGCAGGGGGACAGGGCCTAACTATGGCTACACCTTC,CASSRGTGPNYGYTF,many,TRBV12-3/TRBV12-4,TRBD1,TRBJ1-2
TGCAGCGCCAAACGGACTAGCGGAGCGCAAGAGACCCAGTACTTC,CSAKRTSGAQETQYF,many,TRBV29-1,TRBD2,TRBJ2-5
TGTGCCAGCAGCCGAACCTCAGGGGTTACCTCTGGGGCCAACGTCCTGACTTTC,CASSRTSGVTSGANVLTF,-,TRBV7-2,-,TRBJ2-6
TGTGCCAGCAGCTTAACAGGCTCGGAGGGCTACACCTTC,CASSLTGSEGYTF,few,TRBV11-2,-,TRBJ1-2
TGTGCCAGTAGTATCTTCTCTAGCGGGAGAGGCGATGAGCAGTTCTTC,CASSIFSSGRGDEQFF,few,TRBV19,TRBD2,TRBJ2-1
TGCGCCAGCAGCACGGACAGGGCCGAGACCCAGTACTTC,CASSTDRAETQYF,-,TRBV5-1,TRBD1,TRBJ2-5
TGTGCCAGCAGCCTGCTTGGACAGGTTGGGGAGCTGTTTTTT,CASSLLGQVGELFF,once,TRBV7-3,TRBD1,TRBJ2-2
TGTGCCAGCAGTTTCGGCAGGGTGGAGACCCAGTACTTC,CASSFGRVETQYF,many,TRBV12-3/TRBV12-4,-,TRBJ2-5
TGCAGTGCTCCCCGCCTAGCGGGGGGGCCGGGCAATGAGCAGTTCTTC,CSAPRLAGGPGNEQFF,few,TRBV20-1,TRBD2,TRBJ2-1
TGTGCCAGCAGCCTTACACAGGGAGTCAACGAAAAACTGTTTTTT,CASSLTQGVNEKLFF,few,TRBV7-9,-,TRBJ1-4
TGTGCCAGCTCACCAACTGGGACAGGGGGGGCCAATGAGCAGTTCTTC,CASSPTGTGGANEQFF,-,TRBV18,TRBD1,TRBJ2-1
TGCAGTGCCACATGGACTAGCGGGAGCACAGATACGCAGTATTTT,CSATWTSGSTDTQYF,few,TRBV20-1,TRBD2,TRBJ2-3
TGCGCCAGCAGCTTGGTCGGGACAGGGGAAGAGACCCAGTACTTC,CASSLVGTGEETQYF,many,TRBV5-1,TRBD1,TRBJ2-5
TGTGCCAGCAGCCACTTGGACAGGGAAGACACTGAAGCTTTCTTT,CASSHLDREDTEAFF,many,TRBV4-2,TRBD1,TRBJ1-1
TGTGCCAGCAGTTACGTCCAGGGGGCAATCGGCTACACCTTC,CASSYVQGAIGYTF,many,TRBV6-2/TRBV6-3,TRBD1,TRBJ1-2
TGTGCCAGCAGTTTTGCGGGAGCGTCCTACGAGCAGTACTTC,CASSFAGASYEQYF,-,TRBV12-3/TRBV12-4,TRBD2,TRBJ2-7
TGTGCCAGCAGTTACAGTGTGGGGAACACTGAAGCTTTCTTT,CASSYSVGNTEAFF,many,TRBV27,-,TRBJ1-1
TGTGCCAGCAGCAGAACAGGCGGAGGTTGGATCACTGAAGCTTTCTTT,CASSRTGGGWITEAFF,many,TRBV7-2,-,TRBJ1-1
TGTGCCAGCAGCGAGGGCCTGGGCTACGAGCAGTACTTC,CASSEGLGYEQYF,many,TRBV9,-,TRBJ2-7
TGTGCCAGCAGTGATGCCCCCAGAGGGACAGATACGCAGTATTTT,CASSDAPRGTDTQYF,-,TRBV2,-,TRBJ2-3
TGTGCCAGCAGTTTATCAGGTCGGGGACAGGAGAGCGGGAGGCTCTACAATGAGCAGTTCTTC,CASSLSGRGQESGRLYNEQFF,many,TRBV28,-,TRBJ2-1
TGCAGTGCTAGAGCGCGAGGGGACTATGGCTACACCTTC,CSARARGDYGYTF,many,TRBV20-1,-,TRBJ1-2
TGTGCCAGCAGCCCGATCCGGGACAGCTATGGCTACACCTTC,CASSPIRDSYGYTF,many,TRBV2,TRBD1,TRBJ1-2
TGTGCCAGCAGCTCCGGATCGCTGATTGAAGCTTTCTTT,CASSSGSLIEAFF,-,TRBV13,-,TRBJ1-1
TGTGCCAGCAGCTTCCTGACTAGCGGGAGCACAGATACGCAGTATTTT,CASSFLTSGSTDTQYF,many,TRBV7-8,TRBD2,TRBJ2-3
TGCAGTGCTGGTAGCGGGACAAGCGAGACCCAGTACTTC,CSAGSGTSETQYF,many,TRBV20-1,TRBD2,TRBJ2-5
TGCGCCAGCAGTGAGCCACTAAATACGCAGTATTTT,CASSEPLNTQYF,few,TRBV10-2,-,TRBJ2-3
TGTGCCAGCAGCCCGGGGGGAAAAGGGGAAAAACTGTTTTTT,CASSPGGKGEKLFF,many,TRBV28,-,TRBJ1-4
TGTGCCAGCAGCGTAGAGGGACAGGGGAACTATGGCTACACCTTC,CASSVEGQGNYGYTF,few,TRBV9,TRBD1,TRBJ1-2
TGCGCCAGCAGCTTGGCTCCCAGCCTGGCAGGCAATGAGCAGTTCTTC,CASSLAPSLAGNEQFF,few,TRBV5-1,-,TRBJ2-1
TGCGCCAGCAGCCAAGGTGAACAGTTCCCCACCCTCCACTTT,CASSQGEQFPTLHF,-,TRBV4-1,-,TRBJ1-6
TGTGCCAGCACTTCCGGCTCCTACAATGAGCAGTTCTTC,CASTSGSYNEQFF,many,TRBV12-3/TRBV12-4,-,TRBJ2-1
TGTGCCAGCACCGCCACAGATACGCAGTATTTT,CASTATDTQYF,few,TRBV6-2/TRBV6-3,-,TRBJ2-3
TGTGCCTGGAGTTCACTAGCGGGAGTCTACGAGCAGTACTTC,CAWSSLAGVYEQYF,-,TRBV30,TRBD2,TRBJ2-7
TGTGCCATCAGTGAGATCCCGGAAGGCGAGCAGTACTTC,CAISEIPEGEQYF,few,TRBV10-3,-,TRBJ2-7
TGTGCCAGCAGGCGGGGCCGCACAGATACGCAGTATTTT,CASRRGRTDTQYF,-,TRBV6-2/TRBV6-3,-,TRBJ2-3
TGTGCCAGCAGCCAAGATGGCACGTCCTATGGCTACACCTTC,CASSQDGTSYGYTF,many,TRBV3-1,-,TRBJ1-2
TGTGCCTGGAGTCACGGGCGATTAGATACGCAGTATTTT,CAWSHGRLDTQYF,-,TRBV30,-,TRBJ2-3
TGTGCCAGCAGTTTATCTCCTGGACTCTCCTACGAGCAGTACTTC,CASSLSPGLSYEQYF,many,TRBV28,-,TRBJ2-7
TGTGCCAGCAGACTGGGAACAGGGGGCTACGAGCAGTACTTC,CASRLGTGGYEQYF,-,TRBV3-1,TRBD1,TRBJ2-7
TGTGCCAGCAGCTTAGAGCGGCTAGCGGTAGAGCAGTACTTC,CASSLERLAVEQYF,many,TRBV7-9,TRBD2,TRBJ2-7
TGTGCCAGCAGTTCCACTTTCTGGGGCTACACCTTC,CASSSTFWGYTF,few,TRBV12-3/TRBV12-4,-,TRBJ1-2
TGCAGTGCTAGAGACCTACAGACATCTGGAAACACCATATATTTT,CSARDLQTSGNTIYF,-,TRBV20-1,-,TRBJ1-3
TGTGCCAGCGGCACCGGGGGACACACTGAAGCTTTCTTT,CASGTGGHTEAFF,-,TRBV7-3,-,TRBJ1-1
TGTGCCAGCAGTTTACGGGGCATGAACACTGAAGCTTTCTTT,CASSLRGMNTEAFF,many,TRBV27,-,TRBJ1-1
TGCAGTGCTAGACACAGCCTCTCCTACGAGCAGTACTTC,CSARHSLSYEQYF,many,TRBV20-1,-,TRBJ2-7